Sequencing of this T cell receptor beta chain was carried out in a study of T cell repertoires in cytomegalovirus infection. Study details: Public TCR beta signatures indicated both CMV infection and matching HLA type.

The CDR3 length is 14 residues. CDR1 is SGHAT, CDR2 FQNNGV, per germline. V shed 2 bases and J shed 5 bases, with 10 bases lying between them. TCRdb re-analysed the reads in MiXCR, keeping a single row per CDR3 protein. This table holds around 530,000 distinct CDR3 sequences, around a quarter found once. This clonotype was recorded many times. Sequenced material: PBMCs. The sequence came from a human donor in good health (CMV status not recorded). Some clones in this sample may be carry-over from other donors' samples. V and J are TRBV11-2 and TRBJ2-4, with D possibly TRBD2 on 5 matching bases. CDR3 sequence reads: CASSLRRSQNIQYF. DNA for the CDR3: TGTGCCAGCAGCTTAAGGAGGTCCCAAAACATTCAGTACTTC.